This section outlines one T cell receptor beta chain sequence together with its context. This specimen comes from a study of sequential checkpoint blockade in melanoma. Study summary: Randomization was 1:1 between first-line nivolumab→ipilimumab and ipilimumab→nivolumab. Maintenance nivolumab came after either treatment sequence.

CDR3 length: 14 residues. Trimming pared 4 bases from V and 0 bases from J, leaving 11 bases between. Germline CDR1 reads SQVTM; CDR2 reads ANQGSEA. The treatment is: randomized to nivolumab then ipilimumab (arm A) or the reverse (arm B). None of the patients previously received DNA-damaging chemotherapy. From thawed PBMCs, live CD3+CD8+ cells negative for CD19 and CD56 were sorted. Only in-frame clones appear in the TCRdb table, and some are missing; sequencing was by immunoSEQ multiplex PCR. The sample lists about 12,000 clones, just under 85% seen once, with about half in the top ten. The material sequenced was CD8+ T cells sorted from blood (inferred from file names), taken from a patient given nivolumab and ipilimumab in sequence. The receptor was derived from a human donor with melanoma. The chain recombines TRBV29-1 with TRBJ2-3, with D maybe TRBD2 (5 bases). CDR3 sequence (DNA): TGCAGCGTTGGGACTGACCACAGCACAGATACGCAGTATTTT. Translated, it gives CSVGTDHSTDTQYF.